The present T cell receptor (beta chain) was sequenced within a study of T cell responses to AZD1222 COVID-19 vaccine. Measured with immunoSEQ multiplex PCR; TCRdb has only the in-frame clones, and not every one. The data hold about 170,000 clones, with 80% to 95% observed a single time. With 3 bases removed from V and 5 bases from J, the gap between germline ends came to 10 bases. CDR3 size: 14 residues. The germline V gene has CDR1 MNHEY and CDR2 SMNVEV (reference sequence). This clone has just a few counts. This specimen consisted of peripheral blood, obtained on day 0 of AZD1222 vaccination. The sequence derives from an adult in good health. V is TRBV27 and J is TRBJ1-4; tentatively, D is TRBD1 (5 bases). The DNA of the CDR3 is TGTGCCAGCAGTTTTGTGGGGCCAAATGAAAAACTGTTTTTT. This sequence encodes CASSFVGPNEKLFF.